The T cell receptor (beta chain) described here comes from a study of blood T cell repertoires in COVID-19. The table came from immunoSEQ multiplex PCR; TCRdb's copy has only in-frame clones and leaves some out. This table has a few hundred thousand clones, around nine tenths appearing once. V lost 0 bases and J lost 4; bases outside the gene matches: 8. CDR1 and CDR2 (germline): LGHNA, YNFKEQ. There are 16 residues in the CDR3. The receptor comes from a woman aged 55-75 years with acute or convalescent COVID-19. The rearrangement links TRBV4-2 to TRBJ1-2, with 7 bases that match TRBD1. The specimen sequenced was peripheral blood. The CDR3 sequence: CASSQEPRDRAYGYTF. The CDR3 DNA follows: TGTGCCAGCAGCCAAGAACCACGTGACAGGGCCTATGGCTACACCTTC.